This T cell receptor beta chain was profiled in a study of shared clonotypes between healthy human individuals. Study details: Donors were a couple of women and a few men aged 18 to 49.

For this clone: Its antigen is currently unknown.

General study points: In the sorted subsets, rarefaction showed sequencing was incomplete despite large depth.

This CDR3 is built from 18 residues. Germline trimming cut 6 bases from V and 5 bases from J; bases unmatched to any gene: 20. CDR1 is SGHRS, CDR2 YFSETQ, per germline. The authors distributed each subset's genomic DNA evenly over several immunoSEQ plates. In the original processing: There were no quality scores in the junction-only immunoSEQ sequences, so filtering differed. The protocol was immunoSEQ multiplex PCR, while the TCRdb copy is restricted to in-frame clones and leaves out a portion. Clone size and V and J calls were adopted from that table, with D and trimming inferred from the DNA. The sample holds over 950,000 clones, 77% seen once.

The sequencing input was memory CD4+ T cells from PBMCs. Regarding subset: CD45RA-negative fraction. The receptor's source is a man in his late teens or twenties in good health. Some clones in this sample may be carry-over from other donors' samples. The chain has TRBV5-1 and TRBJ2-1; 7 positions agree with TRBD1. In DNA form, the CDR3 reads TGCGCCAGCACCCCCCGGGACACCGGGACAGTTTTTCACAATGAGCAGTTCTTC. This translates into CASTPRDTGTVFHNEQFF.